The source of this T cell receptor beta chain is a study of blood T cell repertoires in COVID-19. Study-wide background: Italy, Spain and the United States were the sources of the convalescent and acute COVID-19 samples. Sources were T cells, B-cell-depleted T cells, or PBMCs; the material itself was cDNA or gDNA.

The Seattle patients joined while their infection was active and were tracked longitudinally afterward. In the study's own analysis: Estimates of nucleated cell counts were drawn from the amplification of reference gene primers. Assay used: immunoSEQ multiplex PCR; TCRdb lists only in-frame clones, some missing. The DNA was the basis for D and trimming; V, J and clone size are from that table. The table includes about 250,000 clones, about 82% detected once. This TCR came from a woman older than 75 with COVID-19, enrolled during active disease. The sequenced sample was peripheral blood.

CDR3 nucleotide sequence: TGTGCCAGCAGCCAAAGACCGACAGGGGTGGAATCTGAAGCTTTCTTT. Residues: CASSQRPTGVESEAFF. V usage is TRBV3-1 (or the pseudogene TRBV3-2) and J usage is TRBJ1-1; the match to TRBD1 covers 8 bases. This CDR3 has 16 amino acids. Germline V gene sequence: CDR1 LGHDT, CDR2 YNNKEL (reference sequence). V dropped 2 bases and J dropped 6; count of bases not matched to a gene: 11.